This TCR beta chain was captured by sequencing in a study of cytomegalovirus exposure and HLA in healthy donors. As for the donors, each was a healthy bone marrow donor. Trimming removed 5 bases at V and 9 bases at J, with 16 bases between. This CDR3 contains 13 residues. Per the germline V gene, CDR1 is ENHRY and CDR2 is SYGVKD. The primer mix had 60 Vbeta and 13 Jbeta primers. The table came from immunoSEQ multiplex PCR; TCRdb's copy has only in-frame clones and leaves some out. The sample contains some 150,000 clones, 70% to 85% of which appear only once. General observations from the study: The analysis excluded some indistinguishable V segments, including TRBV6-2 and TRBV6-3. The authors assumed roughly uniform sequencing depth across donors for presence/absence analyses.

Concerning this clone itself: The antigen remains unidentified.

The V gene is TRBV10-3, the J gene TRBJ2-5; a weak D match, TRBD2 (6 bases). The specimen was PBMCs. This TCR was sampled from a woman in her forties in good health and CMV-seronegative. The CDR3 coding sequence is TGTGCCATCAGTACGACGGTAGGGGAGGCCCAGTACTTC. The encoded protein is CAISTTVGEAQYF.